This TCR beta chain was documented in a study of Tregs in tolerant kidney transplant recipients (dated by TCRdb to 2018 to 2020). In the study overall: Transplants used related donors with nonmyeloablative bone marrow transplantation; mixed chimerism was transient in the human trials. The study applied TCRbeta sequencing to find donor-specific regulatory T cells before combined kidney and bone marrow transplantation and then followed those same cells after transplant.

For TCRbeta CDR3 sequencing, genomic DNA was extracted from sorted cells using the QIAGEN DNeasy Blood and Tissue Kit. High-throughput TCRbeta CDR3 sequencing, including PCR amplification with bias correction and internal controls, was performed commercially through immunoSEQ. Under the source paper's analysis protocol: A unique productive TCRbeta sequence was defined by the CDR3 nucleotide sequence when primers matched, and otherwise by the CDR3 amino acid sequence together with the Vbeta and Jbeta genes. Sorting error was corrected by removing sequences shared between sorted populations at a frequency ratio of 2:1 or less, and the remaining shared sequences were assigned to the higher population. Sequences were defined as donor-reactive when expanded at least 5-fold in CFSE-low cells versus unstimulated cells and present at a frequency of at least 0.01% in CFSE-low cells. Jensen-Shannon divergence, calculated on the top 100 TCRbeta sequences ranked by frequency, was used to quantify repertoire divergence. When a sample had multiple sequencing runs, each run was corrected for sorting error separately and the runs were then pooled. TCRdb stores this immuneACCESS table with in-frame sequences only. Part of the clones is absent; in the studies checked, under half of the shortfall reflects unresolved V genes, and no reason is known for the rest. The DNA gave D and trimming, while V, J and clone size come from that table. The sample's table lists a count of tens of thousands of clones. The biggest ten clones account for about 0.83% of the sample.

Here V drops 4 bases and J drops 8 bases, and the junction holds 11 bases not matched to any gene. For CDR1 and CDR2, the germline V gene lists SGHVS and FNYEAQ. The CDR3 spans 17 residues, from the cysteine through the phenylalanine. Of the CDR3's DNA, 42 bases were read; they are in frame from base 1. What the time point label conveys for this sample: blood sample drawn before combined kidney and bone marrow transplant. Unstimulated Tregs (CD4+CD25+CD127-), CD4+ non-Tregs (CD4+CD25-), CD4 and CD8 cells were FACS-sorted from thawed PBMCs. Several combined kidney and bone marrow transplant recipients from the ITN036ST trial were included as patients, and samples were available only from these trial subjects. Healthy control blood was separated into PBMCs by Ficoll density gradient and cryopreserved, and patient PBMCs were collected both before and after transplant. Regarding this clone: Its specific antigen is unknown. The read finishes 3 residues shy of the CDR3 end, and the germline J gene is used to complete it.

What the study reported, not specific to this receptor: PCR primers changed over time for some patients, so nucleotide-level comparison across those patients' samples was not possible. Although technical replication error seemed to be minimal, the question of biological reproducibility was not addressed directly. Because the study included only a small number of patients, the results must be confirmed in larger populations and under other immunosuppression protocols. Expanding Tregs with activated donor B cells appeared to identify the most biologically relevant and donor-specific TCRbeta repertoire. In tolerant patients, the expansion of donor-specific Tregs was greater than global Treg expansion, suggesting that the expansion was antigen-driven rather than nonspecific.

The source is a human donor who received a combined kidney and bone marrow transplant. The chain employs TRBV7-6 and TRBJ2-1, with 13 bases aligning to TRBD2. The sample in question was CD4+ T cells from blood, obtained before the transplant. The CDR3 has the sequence CASSYDGLAGEAYEQFF. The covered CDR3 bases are TGTGCCAGCAGCTACGACGGACTAGCGGGAGAGGCATATGAG.